Below are 21 T cell receptor beta chains sequenced from a single sample in a study of tumor and adjacent non-tumor tissue in lung cancer. No cell sorting was done before RNA was extracted from the tissue. A modified ARM-PCR protocol with three rounds of nested PCR amplified TCRbeta. TCRdb independently ran MiXCR on the multiplex PCR reads; one entry per CDR3 protein. The sample consists of around 210,000 distinct CDR3 sequences, over 55% of them appearing once. Sequenced sample: lung tumor tissue. These receptors came from a man aged 55 to 70 with non-small cell lung cancer.

Comment on this clonotype: At one end the junction does not follow the germline gene, possibly because of a read error. The V and J genes are TRBV20-1 and TRBJ1-1, with TRBD1 identical over 7 bases. The CDR3 loop spans 15 amino acids. Germline lookup yields CDR1 DFQATT and CDR2 SNEGSKA (reference sequence). CDR3 loop: CCARDQGGPGTEAFF. The DNA of the CDR3 is TGCTGTGCTAGAGATCAGGGGGGGCCGGGTACTGAAGCTTTCTTT.

A word on this clonotype: The junction shows a germline mismatch at one end, possibly a read error. The chain joins TRBV11-1 to TRBJ2-5; 8 bases line up with TRBD2. This CDR3 is 16 amino acids long. CDR1 and CDR2 (germline): SGHAT, FQDESV (reference sequence). The CDR3 sequence: CASRPPGPAGVETQYF. CDR3 coding DNA: TGTGCCAGCAGGCCGCCGGGACCAGCGGGAGTAGAGACTCAGTATTTC.

In regard to this clonotype: Sequence at one end of the junction differs from germline and may be a read error. The V call is TRBV20-1, the J call TRBJ2-1; 10 bases line up with TRBD2. Germline values: CDR1 DFQATT, CDR2 SNEGSKA (reference sequence). This CDR3 has 14 amino acids. The DNA for the CDR3 is TGCAGAGCTATAAGGCTAGCGGGGGCCAATGAGCAGTTCTTC. Amino acids: CRAIRLAGANEQFF.

This rearrangement joins TRBV29-1 to TRBJ1-5; 7 positions agree with TRBD1. The CDR3 length is 13 residues. Germline CDR1 reads SQVTM; CDR2 reads ANQGSEA. V lost 7 bases and J lost 2; bases outside the gene matches: 5. The CDR3 protein is CSDGQGGNQPQHF. The DNA of the CDR3 is TGCAGCGATGGGCAGGGGGGCAATCAGCCCCAGCATTTT.

About this clonotype: The CDR3 does not end in the conserved phenylalanine or tryptophan, so this is likely a read error. The chain combines TRBV5-1 with TRBJ2-1, with D unresolved. From germline, CDR1 is SGHRS and CDR2 YFSETQ. The CDR3 totals 14 residues. V was shortened by 4 bases and J by 7 bases, with 15 bases between the two germline ends. CDR3 sequence (DNA): TGCGCCAGCAGCCCCGCGTCCCTCAGGAATGAGCAGTTCATC. Its translation: CASSPASLRNEQFI.

As to this clonotype: The junction departs from the called germline gene at one end, perhaps through a read error. CDR3 region: CVSSHRTGRTEAFF. DNA for the CDR3: TGTGTCAGCAGCCATAGGACAGGGCGGACTGAAGCTTTCTTT. The chain couples TRBV5-6 to TRBJ1-1; 8 bases agree with TRBD1. Germline V lookup: CDR1 SGHDT, CDR2 YYEEEE. There are 14 residues in the CDR3. The entire variable domain, with the rest obtained from reference TRBV5-6 and TRBJ1-1, is as follows: DAGVTQSPTHLIKTRGQQVTLRCSPKSGHDTVSWYQQALGQGPQFIFQYYEEEERQRGNFPDRFSGHQFPNYSSELNVNALLLGDSALYLCVSSHRTGRTEAFFGQGTRLTVV.

The V and J genes are TRBV28 and TRBJ2-4; TRBD1 is a possible D gene (5 bases). Trimming took off 3 bases at V and 5 bases at J, with 8 bases between the two ends. The CDR3 covers 13 residues. CDR1 is MDHEN and CDR2 is SYDVKM in the germline V gene. The CDR3 sequence: CASSFLQENIQYF. Written as DNA, the CDR3 is TGTGCCAGCAGTTTCTTACAGGAAAACATTCAGTACTTC.

This clonotype was seen ten or more times. The chain couples TRBV6-1 to TRBJ2-4; no clear D. Deletions cut 4 bases from V and 5 bases from J, with 3 bases between. Germline V CDR1 and CDR2: MNHNS, SASEGT. This CDR3 spans 11 amino acids. CDR3 DNA: TGTGCCAGCAGTGTCCAAAACATTCAGTACTTC. Translation gives CASSVQNIQYF.

There are a few counts of this clonotype. The chain uses TRBV5-4 and TRBJ1-4; the D gene is possibly TRBD1 (5 bases). V was cut by 0 bases and J by 7 bases, with 16 bases left in between. The germline V gene encodes CDR1 SGHNT and CDR2 YYREEE (reference sequence). The CDR3 runs to 16 residues. The CDR3 loop reads CASSLDPGTRGEKLFF. CDR3 DNA: TGTGCCAGCAGCTTGGATCCCGGGACCCGGGGTGAAAAACTGTTTTTT.

The chain has TRBV12-3 or TRBV12-4 and TRBJ1-4; a weak D match, TRBD1 (5 bases). The V and J ends lost 3 bases and 6 bases respectively, with 14 bases between them. CDR3 size: 15 residues. The CDR3 reads CASSFPMGVYEKLFF. The CDR3 nucleotides read TGTGCCAGCAGTTTCCCTATGGGGGTTTATGAAAAACTGTTTTTT.

On this clonotype: At one boundary the junction diverges from the germline segment, which might be a read error. The chain has TRBV11-3 and TRBJ2-7; tentatively, D is TRBD1 or TRBD2 (6 bases each). Germline V gene data show CDR1 as SGHNT and CDR2 as YENEEA. This CDR3 is built from 14 residues. The CDR3 region has the DNA TGTGCCGGCAGCCCCGGGGGCGAGGCTTACGAGCAGTACTTC. It specifies CAGSPGGEAYEQYF.

The rearrangement uses TRBV6-5 and TRBJ1-2, with TRBD1 matching over 10 bases. The V gene end was trimmed by 2 bases and the J gene end by 4 bases; junction bases not matched to a gene: 7. CDR1 is MNHEY and CDR2 is SVGAGI in the germline V gene. The CDR3 covers 16 residues. CDR3 nucleotide sequence: TGTGCCAGCAGTTACGAGCGGACAGGGGGAGGCTATGGCTACACCTTC. It translates to CASSYERTGGGYGYTF.

This clonotype has ten or more counts. At one end, the junction sequence differs from germline, possibly due to a read error. The V gene is TRBV11-3, the J gene TRBJ2-3; D may be TRBD2 (5 bases). The germline gives CDR1 SGHNT, CDR2 YENEEA. CDR3 size: 14 residues. The CDR3 reads CASSLDYPWGTQYF. The CDR3 nucleotides are TGTGCCAGCAGCCTAGACTACCCCTGGGGTACGCAGTATTTT.

J is TRBJ1-1 and V is TRBV14; 9 nucleotides match TRBD1. The CDR3 contains 14 residues. The J segment lost 0 bases and the V segment lost 11 bases, leaving 7 bases of the junction unmatched. CDR1 is SGHDN and CDR2 is FVKESK in the germline V gene. The CDR3 region has the DNA TGTGCCGGCACCCGGACAGGGGTGAACACTGAAGCTTTCTTT. This sequence encodes CAGTRTGVNTEAFF.

The count of this clonotype is one. The germline gene is not matched at one end of the junction; a read error may be the cause. The genes are TRBV4-1 and TRBJ2-1; no definite D call. Germline-derived CDR1 and CDR2 are MGHRA and YSYEKL. The CDR3 spans 12 residues. CDR3 sequence: CASSQRPGEQFF. As DNA, the CDR3 is TGTGCCAGCAGCCAGAGACCAGGCGAGCAGTTCTTC.

Note on this clonotype: A much larger clone differs from this one at a single base, so this may be a read error. The chain carries TRBV29-1 and TRBJ2-3; possible D gene TRBD1, 6 bases. Germline CDR1 SQVTM, CDR2 ANQGSEA. The CDR3 runs to 13 residues. V was clipped by 5 bases and J by 0 bases, with 9 bases between them. The CDR3 loop is CSVHRVSTDTQYF. For the CDR3, the DNA is TGCAGCGTTCACAGGGTTAGCACAGATACGCAGTATTTT.

Notes on this clonotype: No conserved phenylalanine or tryptophan is present at the end of the CDR3, so a read error is the likely explanation. The V and J genes are TRBV5-1 and TRBJ2-1; D might be TRBD2 (5 bases). There are 15 residues in the CDR3. Germline V gives CDR1 SGHRS, CDR2 YFSETQ. With 0 bases removed from V and 0 bases from J, the gap between germline ends came to 7 bases. CDR3 in amino acids: CASSLAGFSYNEQFV. CDR3 DNA: TGCGCCAGCAGCTTGGCGGGGTTCTCCTACAATGAGCAGTTCGTC.

With regard to this clonotype: This could be a read error, since a much larger clone is one nucleotide away. The chain is built from TRBV11-2 and TRBJ2-2; D may match TRBD1 or TRBD2 (5 bases each). The CDR3 has 14 residues. Germline CDR1 is SGHAT and CDR2 is FQNNGV. V lost 3 bases and J lost 4, with 9 bases in between. For the CDR3, the DNA is TGTGCCAGCAGCTTTGGGACGACCACCGGGGAGCTGTTTTTT. It yields the protein CASSFGTTTGELFF.

The chain links TRBV18 to TRBJ2-5; 9 positions match TRBD1. This CDR3 has 15 residues. CDR1 is KGHSH and CDR2 is LQKENI in the germline V gene. The V and J ends lost 3 bases and 4 bases, in that order; junction bases with no gene match: 6. DNA for the CDR3: TGTGCCAGCTCACCCCAGACAGGGGGACGAGAGACCCAGTACTTC. It specifies CASSPQTGGRETQYF.

This clonotype has just one count. The junction does not match germline at one end; this may be a read error. The chain recombines TRBV20-1 with TRBJ1-1; D unclear. CDR1 is DFQATT, CDR2 SNEGSKA, per germline (reference sequence). The length of the CDR3 is 15 residues. The CDR3: CTARDPKGSGTEAFF. DNA for the CDR3: TGCACTGCTAGAGATCCAAAGGGAAGCGGCACTGAAGCTTTCTTT.

On this clonotype itself: A read error may be the cause here, since a much bigger clone is one base away. The chain joins TRBV6-5 to TRBJ2-3; 8 nucleotides align to TRBD2. Germline CDR1 reads MNHEY; CDR2 reads SVGAGI. This CDR3 is 15 amino acids long. This CDR3 is CASSQKGLGTDTEYF. CDR3 DNA: TGTGCCAGCAGTCAAAAGGGACTAGGCACGGATACGGAGTATTTT.